This T cell receptor beta chain derives from a study of blood T cell repertoires in COVID-19. Study information: COVID-19 samples, acute and convalescent, were from the United States, Italy and Spain. Sources were T cells, B-cell-depleted T cells, or PBMCs; the material itself was cDNA or gDNA.

CDR3 length: 11 residues. Looked up from germline, CDR1 is DFQATT and CDR2 is SNEGSKA (reference sequence). Unmatched junction bases numbered 4, after V lost 6 bases and J lost 8 bases. How the authors handled the data: Estimation of nucleated cell counts was performed using reference gene primer amplification. Measured with immunoSEQ multiplex PCR; TCRdb has only the in-frame clones, and not every one. From that table come the V and J calls and clone size; the DNA was used to work out D and trimming. The sample lists 200,000 to 300,000 clones; 75% to 85% were seen once. The chain combines TRBV20-1 with TRBJ1-2; 9 nucleotides align to TRBD1. This clonotype was sampled from a human donor in a cohort sampled during active COVID-19. Sequenced material: peripheral blood. The CDR3 nucleotides are TGCAGTGCCGTACAGGGGGCAGGCTACACCTTC. This encodes CSAVQGAGYTF.